Listed below are T cell receptor beta chains from one sample, sequenced in a study of T-cell reconstitution after alpha-beta-depleted transplantation in children. TCRdb reprocessed the PCR reads with MiXCR, giving one entry per CDR3 protein. Of about 640,000 distinct CDR3 sequences listed, over 10% were seen once; the top ten hold about 2.2%. Sequenced here: PBMCs, mostly from graft donor cells, sampled 360 days after TCRalphabeta/CD19-depleted stem cell transplant. These receptors came from a male patient between 5 and 17 years old who had a stem cell transplant for acute myeloid leukemia, so the T cells may come from the graft donor. CDR3s include the opening cysteine and the closing phenylalanine or tryptophan. D genes are given only for firm matches. Not all rows give a size; the values are once, few, many and, for expanded clones, a class.

abundance: few; d_gene: -; v_gene: TRBV29-1; j_gene: TRBJ1-1; CDR3aa: CSVEFRQRHTEAFF; CDR3nt: TGCAGCGTTGAATTCCGACAGCGGCACACTGAAGCTTTCTTT
abundance: few; d_gene: -; v_gene: TRBV28; j_gene: TRBJ2-4; CDR3aa: CASSELGGGENIQYF; CDR3nt: TGTGCCAGCAGTGAACTGGGAGGGGGGGAAAACATTCAGTACTTC
abundance: -; d_gene: -; v_gene: TRBV6-2/TRBV6-3; j_gene: TRBJ1-1; CDR3aa: CASSYSRDEAFF; CDR3nt: TGTGCCAGCAGTTACTCGCGAGATGAAGCTTTCTTT
abundance: few; d_gene: -; v_gene: TRBV4-3; j_gene: TRBJ2-7; CDR3aa: CASSQDQFLGGEQYF; CDR3nt: TGCGCCAGCAGCCAAGATCAGTTCCTAGGGGGGGAGCAGTACTTC
abundance: -; d_gene: TRBD2; v_gene: TRBV6-1; j_gene: TRBJ2-2; CDR3aa: CASRAGGGGELFF; CDR3nt: TGTGCCAGCAGGGCCGGGGGAGGGGGGGAGCTGTTTTTT
abundance: many; d_gene: -; v_gene: TRBV9; j_gene: TRBJ2-3; CDR3aa: CASSVGSAVHTDTQYF; CDR3nt: TGTGCCAGCAGCGTAGGAAGTGCGGTACACACAGATACGCAGTATTTT
abundance: -; d_gene: -; v_gene: TRBV6-2/TRBV6-3; j_gene: TRBJ1-2; CDR3aa: CASRTHGGPNYGYTF; CDR3nt: TGTGCCAGCAGGACTCACGGGGGGCCCAACTATGGCTACACCTTC
abundance: many; d_gene: TRBD2; v_gene: TRBV29-1; j_gene: TRBJ2-7; CDR3aa: CSAGTSASYEQYF; CDR3nt: TGCAGCGCCGGGACTAGCGCTTCCTACGAGCAGTACTTC
abundance: -; d_gene: TRBD2; v_gene: TRBV7-8; j_gene: TRBJ2-7; CDR3aa: CASSPYGTSGSGVYEQYF; CDR3nt: TGTGCCAGCAGCCCCTACGGGACTAGCGGGAGCGGAGTCTACGAGCAGTACTTC
abundance: -; d_gene: -; v_gene: TRBV24-1; j_gene: TRBJ1-2; CDR3aa: CATSDAQERGYTF; CDR3nt: TGTGCCACCAGTGATGCACAGGAGCGAGGCTACACCTTC
abundance: -; d_gene: TRBD1; v_gene: TRBV12-3/TRBV12-4; j_gene: TRBJ2-7; CDR3aa: CASSLASRTGRSYEQYF; CDR3nt: TGTGCCAGCAGTTTAGCCTCAAGGACAGGGCGCTCCTACGAGCAGTACTTC
abundance: -; d_gene: -; v_gene: TRBV21-1; j_gene: TRBJ2-1; CDR3aa: CASSKLRGDYSSYNEQFF; CDR3nt: TGTGCCAGCAGCAAACTACGAGGGGATTACAGCTCCTACAATGAGCAGTTCTTC
abundance: few; d_gene: TRBD2; v_gene: TRBV20-1; j_gene: TRBJ2-7; CDR3aa: CSASPQASGRPYEQYF; CDR3nt: TGCAGTGCTAGCCCCCAGGCTAGCGGGAGGCCCTACGAGCAGTACTTC
abundance: -; d_gene: TRBD2; v_gene: TRBV29-1; j_gene: TRBJ2-7; CDR3aa: CSVASGVSYEQYF; CDR3nt: TGCAGCGTTGCTAGCGGCGTCTCCTACGAGCAGTACTTC
abundance: few; d_gene: -; v_gene: TRBV7-8; j_gene: TRBJ2-7; CDR3aa: CASSLAQRAYEQYF; CDR3nt: TGTGCCAGCAGCTTAGCCCAGCGGGCCTACGAGCAGTACTTC
abundance: many; d_gene: TRBD2; v_gene: TRBV3-1; j_gene: TRBJ2-1; CDR3aa: CASSQVTSGRSDEQFF; CDR3nt: TGTGCCAGCAGCCAAGTCACTAGCGGGAGGAGCGATGAGCAGTTCTTC
abundance: many; d_gene: -; v_gene: TRBV9; j_gene: TRBJ1-1; CDR3aa: CASSVAQGTEAFF; CDR3nt: TGTGCCAGCAGCGTAGCCCAGGGCACTGAAGCTTTCTTT
abundance: many; d_gene: -; v_gene: TRBV28; j_gene: TRBJ2-7; CDR3aa: CASSLTPGEQYF; CDR3nt: TGTGCCAGCAGTTTGACCCCGGGCGAGCAGTACTTC
abundance: -; d_gene: -; v_gene: TRBV6-5; j_gene: TRBJ1-1; CDR3aa: CASSWGPVAEAFF; CDR3nt: TGTGCCAGCAGTTGGGGACCGGTAGCTGAAGCTTTCTTT
abundance: few; d_gene: TRBD1; v_gene: TRBV29-1; j_gene: TRBJ2-7; CDR3aa: CSVWGGQGDSGIYEQYF; CDR3nt: TGCAGCGTTTGGGGGGGACAGGGGGACTCCGGGATCTACGAGCAGTACTTC
abundance: -; d_gene: -; v_gene: TRBV7-8; j_gene: TRBJ1-3; CDR3aa: CASSSQVPRAGNTIYF; CDR3nt: TGTGCCAGCAGCTCGCAAGTCCCCCGCGCAGGAAACACCATATATTTT
abundance: few; d_gene: -; v_gene: TRBV21-1; j_gene: TRBJ2-5; CDR3aa: CANTPIAGNETQYF; CDR3nt: TGTGCCAACACCCCCATAGCGGGAAACGAGACCCAGTACTTC
abundance: many; d_gene: -; v_gene: TRBV7-7; j_gene: TRBJ2-5; CDR3aa: CASSLRRYQETQYF; CDR3nt: TGTGCTAGCAGCTTGAGGCGGTACCAAGAGACCCAGTACTTC
abundance: few; d_gene: -; v_gene: TRBV6-1; j_gene: TRBJ2-1; CDR3aa: CASTLLLLSYNEQFF; CDR3nt: TGTGCCAGCACCCTCCTATTACTCTCCTACAATGAGCAGTTCTTC
abundance: few; d_gene: -; v_gene: TRBV18; j_gene: TRBJ2-5; CDR3aa: CASSPLRQQETQYF; CDR3nt: TGTGCCAGCTCACCGCTGAGGCAGCAAGAGACCCAGTACTTC
abundance: few; d_gene: -; v_gene: TRBV24-1; j_gene: TRBJ2-5; CDR3aa: CATSGWGPETQYF; CDR3nt: TGTGCCACCAGTGGGTGGGGCCCAGAGACCCAGTACTTC
abundance: -; d_gene: TRBD2; v_gene: TRBV5-1; j_gene: TRBJ2-3; CDR3aa: CASSLVGTSDADTQYF; CDR3nt: TGCGCCAGCAGCTTGGTCGGGACTAGCGATGCAGATACGCAGTATTTT
abundance: few; d_gene: TRBD2; v_gene: TRBV9; j_gene: TRBJ2-1; CDR3aa: CASSVGELAGEMAFF; CDR3nt: TGTGCCAGCAGCGTAGGTGAACTAGCGGGAGAGATGGCGTTCTTC
abundance: many; d_gene: -; v_gene: TRBV29-1; j_gene: TRBJ1-1; CDR3aa: CSVEGAGAANTEAFF; CDR3nt: TGCAGCGTGGAGGGTGCGGGGGCTGCGAACACTGAAGCTTTCTTT
abundance: many; d_gene: -; v_gene: TRBV7-9; j_gene: TRBJ2-1; CDR3aa: CASSFLVITETPGGQFF; CDR3nt: TGTGCCAGCAGCTTTTTAGTAATAACCGAAACCCCGGGTGGGCAGTTCTTC
abundance: -; d_gene: -; v_gene: TRBV20-1; j_gene: TRBJ2-3; CDR3aa: CSAQTPQSGASTDTQYF; CDR3nt: TGCAGTGCCCAAACCCCTCAATCGGGAGCTAGCACAGATACGCAGTATTTT
abundance: -; d_gene: -; v_gene: TRBV29-1; j_gene: TRBJ2-7; CDR3aa: CSVEDLGGSYEQYF; CDR3nt: TGCAGCGTTGAAGATTTGGGAGGATCCTACGAGCAGTACTTC
abundance: many; d_gene: -; v_gene: TRBV4-2; j_gene: TRBJ2-5; CDR3aa: CASSQGQSQETQYF; CDR3nt: TGTGCCAGCAGCCAAGGACAGAGCCAAGAGACCCAGTACTTC
abundance: many; d_gene: TRBD1; v_gene: TRBV12-3/TRBV12-4; j_gene: TRBJ2-7; CDR3aa: CASSPDRGHSYEQYF; CDR3nt: TGTGCCAGCAGTCCTGACAGGGGGCATTCCTACGAGCAGTACTTC
abundance: few; d_gene: -; v_gene: TRBV29-1; j_gene: TRBJ2-3; CDR3aa: CSVVLIPNVVYF; CDR3nt: TGCAGCGTTGTTTTAATTCCTAACGTTGTGTATTTT
abundance: -; d_gene: -; v_gene: TRBV7-2; j_gene: TRBJ1-2; CDR3aa: CASSPSRGGYTF; CDR3nt: TGTGCCAGCAGTCCATCGAGGGGCGGCTACACCTTC
abundance: few; d_gene: -; v_gene: TRBV20-1; j_gene: TRBJ2-3; CDR3aa: CSAIAESTDTQYF; CDR3nt: TGCAGTGCCATAGCGGAAAGCACAGATACGCAGTATTTT
abundance: -; d_gene: TRBD2; v_gene: TRBV7-3; j_gene: TRBJ2-1; CDR3aa: CASSRHPRTSGRALPYIEQFF; CDR3nt: TGTGCCAGCAGCCGCCATCCGAGGACTAGCGGGAGGGCCCTTCCCTATATTGAGCAGTTCTTC
abundance: -; d_gene: -; v_gene: TRBV14; j_gene: TRBJ2-5; CDR3aa: CASSQDLWPGETQYF; CDR3nt: TGTGCCAGCAGCCAAGATCTATGGCCAGGGGAGACCCAGTACTTC
abundance: -; d_gene: TRBD2; v_gene: TRBV7-6; j_gene: TRBJ2-1; CDR3aa: CASSLRGGGNEQFF; CDR3nt: TGTGCCAGCAGCTTACGCGGGGGAGGGAATGAGCAGTTCTTC